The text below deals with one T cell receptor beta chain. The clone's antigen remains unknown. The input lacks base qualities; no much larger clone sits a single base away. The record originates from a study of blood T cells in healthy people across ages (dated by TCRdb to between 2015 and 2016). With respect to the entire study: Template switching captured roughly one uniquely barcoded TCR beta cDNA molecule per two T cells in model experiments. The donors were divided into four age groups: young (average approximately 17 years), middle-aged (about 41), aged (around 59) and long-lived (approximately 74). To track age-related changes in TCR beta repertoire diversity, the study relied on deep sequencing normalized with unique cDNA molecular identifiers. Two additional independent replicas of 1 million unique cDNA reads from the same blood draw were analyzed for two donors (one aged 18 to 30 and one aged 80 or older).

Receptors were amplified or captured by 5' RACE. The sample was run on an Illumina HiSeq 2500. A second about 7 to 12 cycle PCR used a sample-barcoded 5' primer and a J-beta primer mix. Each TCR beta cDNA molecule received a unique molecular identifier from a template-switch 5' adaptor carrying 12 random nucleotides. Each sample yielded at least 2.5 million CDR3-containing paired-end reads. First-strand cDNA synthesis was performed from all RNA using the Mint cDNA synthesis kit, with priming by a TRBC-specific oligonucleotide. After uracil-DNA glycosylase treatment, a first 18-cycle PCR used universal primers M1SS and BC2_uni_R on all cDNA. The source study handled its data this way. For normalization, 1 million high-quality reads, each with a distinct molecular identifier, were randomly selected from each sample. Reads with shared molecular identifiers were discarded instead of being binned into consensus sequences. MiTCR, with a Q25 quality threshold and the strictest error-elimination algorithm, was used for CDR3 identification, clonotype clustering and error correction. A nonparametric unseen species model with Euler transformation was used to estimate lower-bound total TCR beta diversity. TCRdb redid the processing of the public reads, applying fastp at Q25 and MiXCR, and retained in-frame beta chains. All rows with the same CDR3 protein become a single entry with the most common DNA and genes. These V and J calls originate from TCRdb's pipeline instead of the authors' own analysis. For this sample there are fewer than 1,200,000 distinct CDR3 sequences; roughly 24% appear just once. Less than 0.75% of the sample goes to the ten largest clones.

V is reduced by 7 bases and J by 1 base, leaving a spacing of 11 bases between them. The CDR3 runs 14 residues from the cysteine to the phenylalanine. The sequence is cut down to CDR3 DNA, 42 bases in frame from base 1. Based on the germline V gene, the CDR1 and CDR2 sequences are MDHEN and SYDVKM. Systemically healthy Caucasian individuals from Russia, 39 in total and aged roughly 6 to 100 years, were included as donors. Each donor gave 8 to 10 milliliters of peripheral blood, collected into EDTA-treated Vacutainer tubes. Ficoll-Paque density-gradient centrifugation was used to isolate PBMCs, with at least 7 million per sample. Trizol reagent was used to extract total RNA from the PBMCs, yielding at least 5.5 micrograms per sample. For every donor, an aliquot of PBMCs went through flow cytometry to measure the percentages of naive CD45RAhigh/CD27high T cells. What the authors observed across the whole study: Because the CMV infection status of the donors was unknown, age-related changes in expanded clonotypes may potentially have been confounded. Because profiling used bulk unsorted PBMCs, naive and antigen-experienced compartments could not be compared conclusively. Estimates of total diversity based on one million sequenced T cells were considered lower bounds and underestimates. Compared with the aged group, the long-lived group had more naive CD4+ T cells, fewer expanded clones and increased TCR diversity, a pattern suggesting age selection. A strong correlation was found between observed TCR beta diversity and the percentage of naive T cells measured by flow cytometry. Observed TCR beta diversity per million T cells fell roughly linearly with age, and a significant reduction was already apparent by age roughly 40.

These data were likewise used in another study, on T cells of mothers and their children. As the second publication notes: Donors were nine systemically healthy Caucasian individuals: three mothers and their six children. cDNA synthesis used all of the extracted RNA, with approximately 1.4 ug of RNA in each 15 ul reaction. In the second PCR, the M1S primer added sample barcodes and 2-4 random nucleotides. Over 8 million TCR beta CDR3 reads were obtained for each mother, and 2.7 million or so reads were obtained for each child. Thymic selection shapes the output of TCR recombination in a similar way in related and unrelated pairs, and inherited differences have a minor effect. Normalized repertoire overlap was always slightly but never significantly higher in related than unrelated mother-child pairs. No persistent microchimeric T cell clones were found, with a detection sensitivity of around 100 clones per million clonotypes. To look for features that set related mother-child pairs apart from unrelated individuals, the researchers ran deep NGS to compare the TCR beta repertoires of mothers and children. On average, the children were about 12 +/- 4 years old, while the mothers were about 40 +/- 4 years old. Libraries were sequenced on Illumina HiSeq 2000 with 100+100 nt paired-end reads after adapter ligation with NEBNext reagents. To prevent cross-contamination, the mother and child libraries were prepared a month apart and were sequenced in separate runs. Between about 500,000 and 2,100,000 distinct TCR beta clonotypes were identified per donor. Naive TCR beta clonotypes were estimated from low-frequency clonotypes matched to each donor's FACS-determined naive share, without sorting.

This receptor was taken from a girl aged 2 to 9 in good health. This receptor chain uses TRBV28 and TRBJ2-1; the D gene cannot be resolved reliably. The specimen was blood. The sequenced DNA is TGTGCCAGCACCGGTGCTTTTTCCTACAATGAGCAGTTCTTC. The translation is CASTGAFSYNEQFF.